Each of the 21 T cell receptor beta chains below was sequenced from the same sample in a study of breast tumors, draining lymph nodes, adjacent tissues (dated by TCRdb to the mid-2010s). Library method: multiplex PCR. The sequencing machine was an Illumina HiSeq 2000. Starting from the raw public reads, TCRdb applied fastp trimming at Q25, assembled clones with MiXCR and retained in-frame beta chains. Entries that share a CDR3 protein sequence are merged under the most common genes and DNA. Within this sample are 190,000 or so distinct CDR3 sequences, with over 25% of them counted one time only. The leading ten clones occupy around 4.5% of the sample. The axillary draining lymph nodes of breast cancer patients were the source of the lymph node samples. Sequenced input: axillary lymph node tissue. These receptors all come from a female donor with breast cancer. Some clones in this sample may be carry-over from other donors' samples.

This clonotype has at least ten counts. Given a much more abundant clone one base away, this may be a read error. V usage is TRBV5-6 and J usage is TRBJ2-5; 8 bases are a match to TRBD1. The J segment lost 5 bases and the V segment lost 3 bases, leaving 6 bases of the junction unmatched. Germline V gene lookup returns CDR1 SGHDT and CDR2 YYEEEE. The CDR3 totals 14 residues. CDR3 sequence reads: CASSWGQAGETQYF. CDR3 in DNA: TGTGCCAGCAGCTGGGGACAGGCTGGGGAGACCCAGTACTTC.

This clonotype has at least ten counts. V gene TRBV3-1 combines with J gene TRBJ1-2, with D perhaps matching TRBD1 (5 bases). The CDR3 contains 14 residues. Trimming took off 1 base at V and 1 base at J, with 7 bases between the two ends. CDR1 and CDR2 (germline): LGHDT, YNNKEL (reference sequence). In DNA, the CDR3 is TGTGCCAGCAGCCAAGCAACAGGTAACTATGGCTACACCTTC. Translating gives CASSQATGNYGYTF.

This chain uses TRBV20-1 with TRBJ2-1; 8 positions match TRBD1. The CDR3 is 14 residues long. Unmatched junction bases numbered 8, after V lost 1 base and J lost 9 bases. CDR1 and CDR2 from the germline V gene are DFQATT and SNEGSKA (reference sequence). As DNA, the CDR3 is TGCAGTGCTAGAGGGACAGGGTACGGGCCTGAGCAGTTCTTC. Translated, it gives CSARGTGYGPEQFF.

The chain joins TRBV7-2 to TRBJ1-2; D remains unclear. This CDR3 contains 14 residues. The ends were cut back, 5 bases at V and 6 bases at J, with 16 bases in the middle. Germline V gene data show CDR1 as SGHTA and CDR2 as FQGNSA. CDR3 in amino acids: CASSTYSSRDGYTF. The CDR3 DNA is TGTGCCAGCAGCACATACAGCTCTAGGGATGGCTACACCTTC.

This clonotype was counted a few times. V gene TRBV7-2 combines with J gene TRBJ1-1; 7 bases agree with TRBD1. This CDR3 comprises 14 residues. Looked up from germline, CDR1 is SGHTA and CDR2 is FQGNSA. V was pared by 7 bases and J by 1 base, with 6 bases of the junction left unmatched. The CDR3 region is CASNNGTANTEAFF. The CDR3 DNA reads as TGTGCCAGCAACAACGGGACAGCGAACACTGAAGCTTTCTTT.

The J gene is TRBJ2-2, the V gene TRBV15; D perhaps matches TRBD2 (6 bases). V shed 10 bases and J shed 5 bases, with 17 bases lying between them. Per the germline V gene, CDR1 is LNHNV and CDR2 is YYDKDF (reference sequence). CDR3 length: 14 amino acids. The DNA of the CDR3 is TGTGCCAGCTCACCGTCGGGGGTTACCGGGGAGCTGTTTTTT. It is translated as CASSPSGVTGELFF.

This clonotype was counted many times. The rearrangement uses TRBV7-2 and TRBJ2-1, with 8 bases aligning to TRBD1. The CDR3 is 15 amino acids. The germline V gene has CDR1 SGHTA and CDR2 FQGNSA. After removal of 3 bases from V and 2 bases from J, the junction contained 3 bases not matched to a gene. The CDR3 reads CASSLDRVAYNEQFF. DNA for the CDR3: TGTGCCAGCAGCTTGGACAGGGTCGCCTACAATGAGCAGTTCTTC.

This clonotype appeared a single time. This chain joins TRBV2 and TRBJ1-3; 9 bases fit TRBD1. The CDR3 consists of 20 residues. From germline, CDR1 is SNHLY and CDR2 FYNNEI. V was clipped by 4 bases and J by 0 bases; unmatched bases: 16. The CDR3 DNA reads TGTGCCAGCAGTGTAACCATAGCGGGGGACAGGGCCGGCTCTGGAAACACCATATATTTT. Protein: CASSVTIAGDRAGSGNTIYF.

This clonotype was seen ten or more times. The V call is TRBV12-3 or TRBV12-4, the J call TRBJ2-1; 8 nucleotides align to TRBD2. CDR3 length equals 15 residues. V lost 3 bases and J lost 3; bases outside the gene matches: 4. CDR3 nucleotides: TGTGCCAGCAGTTTCGGTAGCGGGAACTACAATGAGCAGTTCTTC. Protein sequence: CASSFGSGNYNEQFF.

This clonotype was seen only a few times. One base away lies a much larger clone, so this may be a sequencing read error. V and J are TRBV6-1 and TRBJ1-6; D not certain. Per the germline V gene, CDR1 is MNHNS and CDR2 is SASEGT. This CDR3 spans 15 amino acids. The germline V and J ends were trimmed by 6 bases and 6 bases, with 15 bases remaining between them. The CDR3 nucleotides are TGTGCCAGCAGCCTGGCCTCCTGGGGTAATTCACCCCTCCACTTT. This sequence encodes CASSLASWGNSPLHF.

The rearrangement joins TRBV20-1 to TRBJ1-5; D remains ambiguous. The V end lost 0 bases, the J end lost 6 bases, and 3 bases lay between the germline ends. The germline V gene has CDR1 DFQATT and CDR2 SNEGSKA (reference sequence). This CDR3 has 11 residues. CDR3 amino acids: CSAREGQPQHF. In DNA, the CDR3 is TGCAGTGCTAGAGAGGGTCAGCCCCAGCATTTT.

The sample holds one count of this clonotype. The final CDR3 position lacks the conserved phenylalanine or tryptophan, pointing to a likely read error. V and J are TRBV20-1 and TRBJ1-3, with D possibly matching TRBD1 (5 bases). The CDR3 is made up of 15 amino acids. Germline V lookup: CDR1 DFQATT, CDR2 SNEGSKA (reference sequence). Here the CDR3 reads CSARVLRDSGSTIYL. CDR3 bases: TGCAGTGCTAGAGTTCTGAGGGACTCTGGAAGCACCATATATCTT.

This clonotype appeared many times. The chain employs TRBV18 and TRBJ2-2; D unresolved. CDR1 KGHSH and CDR2 LQKENI come from the germline V gene. The CDR3 loop spans 16 amino acids. Trimming left V 2 bases short and J 7 bases short, with 17 bases between. The CDR3 bases are TGTGCCAGCTCACCAGAAGCGCCAACCCCCGGCGGGGAGCTGTTTTTT. Amino acids: CASSPEAPTPGGELFF.

Points on this clonotype: This may come from a read error, since a much larger clone is one base off. The rearrangement links TRBV7-9 to TRBJ2-5; 12 bases are shared with TRBD2. CDR1 and CDR2 (germline): SEHNR, FQNEAQ (reference sequence). This CDR3 region has 16 residues. With 4 bases clipped from V and 5 bases from J, the junction kept 8 bases outside the gene matches. The CDR3 nucleotides read TGTGCCAGCAGCTCAGTACTAGCGGGGGGCCGGGAGACCCAGTACTTC. It encodes CASSSVLAGGRETQYF.

This clonotype was detected many times. V and J are TRBV3-1 and TRBJ2-2, with D possibly TRBD2 on 5 matching bases. There are 13 residues in the CDR3. V was trimmed by 5 bases and J by 7 bases, leaving 11 bases between them. Germline V lookup: CDR1 LGHDT, CDR2 YNNKEL (reference sequence). CDR3 in DNA: TGTGCCAGCAGCTCCACTAGGGACGGGGAGCTGTTTTTT. Its translation is CASSSTRDGELFF.

This clonotype was seen repeatedly, ten times or more. The V call is TRBV6-2 or TRBV6-3, the J call TRBJ1-2, with D unresolved. The CDR3 totals 14 residues. Germline values: CDR1 MNHEY, CDR2 SVGEGT. Trimming removed 2 bases at V and 4 bases at J, with 11 bases between. The CDR3 loop reads CASSYKIGSYGYTF. CDR3 bases: TGTGCCAGCAGTTACAAGATAGGGAGCTATGGCTACACCTTC.

This clonotype was observed a handful of times. At one end, the junction sequence differs from germline, possibly due to a read error. V is TRBV10-3 and J is TRBJ1-1; D perhaps matches TRBD1 (5 bases). The CDR3 runs 15 residues. The V gene's germline CDR1 is ENHRY and CDR2 SYGVKD. CDR3 in DNA: TGTGCCAGCAGTTCTCTAACAGGTTCGAACACTGAAGCTTTCTTT. Translating gives CASSSLTGSNTEAFF.

About this clonotype: A much larger clone differs from this one at a single base, so this may be a read error. CDR3 DNA sequence: TGTGCCAGCAGTTACAGGCTCCAGGGACAGGGTCTAGGCGGGGAGCTGTTTTTT. Residues: CASSYRLQGQGLGGELFF. This chain uses TRBV6-5 with TRBJ1-4; 9 bases match TRBD1. The DNA matches TRBJ2-2 better at its end, which makes the J call doubtful. CDR3 length equals 18 residues. In germline, CDR1 is MNHEY, CDR2 SVGAGI.

Details on this clonotype: Since a much larger clone is just one base distant, this may be a read error. The chain is built from TRBV5-4 and TRBJ1-2; the D is unclear. V was pared by 4 bases and J by 1 base, with 14 bases between. Germline V gives CDR1 SGHNT, CDR2 YYREEE (reference sequence). The CDR3 has 15 residues. The CDR3, as DNA: TGTGCCAGCAGCCTCGGGCAGTATGGTAACTATGGCTACACCTTC. Encoded protein: CASSLGQYGNYGYTF.

The sample holds many counts of this clonotype. This chain connects TRBV13 to TRBJ2-7; D not resolved. The CDR3 spans 14 residues. V was pared by 1 base and J by 3 bases, with 10 bases between. The germline V gene encodes CDR1 PRHDT and CDR2 FYEKMQ (reference sequence). The CDR3 loop is CASSLAPTGYEQYF. The CDR3 bases are TGTGCCAGCAGCTTAGCCCCTACCGGCTACGAGCAGTACTTC.

This chain links TRBV6-1 with TRBJ2-3; 10 bases map to TRBD2. This CDR3 region has 14 residues. The trim removed 4 bases at V and 4 bases at J, leaving 2 bases unmatched. In germline, CDR1 is MNHNS, CDR2 SASEGT. This CDR3 is CASSASGRADTQYF. The CDR3 coding sequence is TGTGCCAGCAGTGCTAGCGGGAGAGCAGATACGCAGTATTTT.